This T cell receptor (beta chain) was identified during a study of blood T cell repertoires in COVID-19. Overall study context: Samples of COVID-19 (acute and convalescent) were obtained from the United States, Italy and Spain. The cDNA or gDNA used as material had been derived from T cells, B-cell-depleted T cells, or PBMCs.

Methods used by the authors: Quantification of nucleated cells was approximated via reference gene primer amplification. Profiling relied on immunoSEQ multiplex PCR, and the TCRdb table lists in-frame clones only, not all of them. Clonal size and the V and J genes are those of that table, whereas D and trimming came from the DNA. The sample carries almost 400,000 clones, around 87% recorded once. The CDR3 runs to 16 residues. Trimming at V came to 0 bases and at J to 0 bases, leaving 1 base not matched to a gene. CDR1 is MNHEY and CDR2 is SVGEGT in the germline V gene. This TCR derives from a woman aged 55-69 years with COVID-19, enrolled during active disease. The source material was peripheral blood. This chain joins TRBV6-2 or TRBV6-3 and TRBJ2-4; 8 bases are shared with TRBD1. The DNA of the CDR3 is TGTGCCAGCAGTTACTCCGGGACAGGAGCCAAAAACATTCAGTACTTC. It is translated as CASSYSGTGAKNIQYF.